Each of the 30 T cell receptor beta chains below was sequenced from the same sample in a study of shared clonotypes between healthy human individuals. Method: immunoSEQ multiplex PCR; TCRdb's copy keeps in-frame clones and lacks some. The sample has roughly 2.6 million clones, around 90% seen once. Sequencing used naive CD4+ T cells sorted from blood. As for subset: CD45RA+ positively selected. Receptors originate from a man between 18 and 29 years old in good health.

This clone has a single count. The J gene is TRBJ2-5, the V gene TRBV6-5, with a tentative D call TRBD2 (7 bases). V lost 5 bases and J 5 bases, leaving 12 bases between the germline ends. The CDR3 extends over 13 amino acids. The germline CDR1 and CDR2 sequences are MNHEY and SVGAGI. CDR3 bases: TGTGCCAGCAGTCGCGGGGGCGGGGAGACCCAGTACTTC. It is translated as CASSRGGGETQYF.

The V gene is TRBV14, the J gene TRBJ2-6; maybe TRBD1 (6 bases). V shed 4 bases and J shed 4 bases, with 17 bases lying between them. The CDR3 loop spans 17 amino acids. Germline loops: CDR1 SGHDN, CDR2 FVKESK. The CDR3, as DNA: TGTGCCAGCAGCCGTCGGACAGTTGCCACAGGGGCCAACGTCCTGACTTTC. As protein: CASSRRTVATGANVLTF.

CDR3 in amino acids: CASSDQGGSYNEQFF. CDR3 nucleotide sequence: TGTGCCAGCAGCGACCAGGGGGGTTCCTACAATGAGCAGTTCTTC. The V and J genes are TRBV25-1 and TRBJ2-1; possibly TRBD1 for D (7 bases). This CDR3 comprises 15 residues. Germline values: CDR1 MGHDK, CDR2 SYGVNS. V was shortened by 6 bases and J by 1 base, with 13 bases between the two germline ends. Based on the CDR3 plus reference TRBV25-1 and TRBJ2-1, the full variable domain is EADIYQTPRYLVIGTGKKITLECSQTMGHDKMYWYQQDPGMELHLIHYSYGVNSTEKGDLSSESTVSRIRTEHFPLTLESARPSHTSQYLCASSDQGGSYNEQFFGPGTRLTVL.

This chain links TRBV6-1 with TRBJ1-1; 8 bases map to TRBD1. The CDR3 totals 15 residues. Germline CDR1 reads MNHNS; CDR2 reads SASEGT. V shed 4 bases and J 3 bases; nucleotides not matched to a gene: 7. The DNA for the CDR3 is TGTGCCAGCAGTGGCCTTTCCAGGGGGCACACTGAAGCTTTCTTT. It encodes CASSGLSRGHTEAFF.

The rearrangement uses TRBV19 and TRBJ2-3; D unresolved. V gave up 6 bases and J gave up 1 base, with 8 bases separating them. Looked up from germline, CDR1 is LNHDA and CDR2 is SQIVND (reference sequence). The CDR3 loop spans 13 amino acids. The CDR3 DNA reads TGTGCCAGTAGGCCTCGCGGCACAGATACGCAGTATTTT. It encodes CASRPRGTDTQYF.

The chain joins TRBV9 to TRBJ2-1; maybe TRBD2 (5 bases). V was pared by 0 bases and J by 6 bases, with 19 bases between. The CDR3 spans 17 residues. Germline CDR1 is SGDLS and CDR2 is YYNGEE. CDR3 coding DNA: TGTGCCAGCAGCGTAGCGGCCTGGGCAACCGGGATCAATGAGCAGTTCTTC. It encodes CASSVAAWATGINEQFF.

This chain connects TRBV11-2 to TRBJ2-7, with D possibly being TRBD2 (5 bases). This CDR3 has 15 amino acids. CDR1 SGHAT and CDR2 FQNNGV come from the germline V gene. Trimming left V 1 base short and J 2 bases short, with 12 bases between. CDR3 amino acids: CASSLGPGMTYEQYF. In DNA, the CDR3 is TGTGCCAGCAGCTTAGGGCCGGGGATGACCTACGAGCAGTACTTC. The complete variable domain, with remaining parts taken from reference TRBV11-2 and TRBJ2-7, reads EAGVAQSPRYKIIEKRQSVAFWCNPISGHATLYWYQQILGQGPKLLIQFQNNGVVDDSQLPKDRFSAERLKGVDSTLKIQPAKLEDSAVYLCASSLGPGMTYEQYFGPGTRLTVT.

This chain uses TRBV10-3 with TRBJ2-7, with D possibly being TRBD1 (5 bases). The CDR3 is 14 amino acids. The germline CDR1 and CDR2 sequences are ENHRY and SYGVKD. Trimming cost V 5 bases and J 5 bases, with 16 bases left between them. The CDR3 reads CAISRTRDRNEQYF. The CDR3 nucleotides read TGTGCCATCAGTAGGACACGAGATAGGAACGAGCAGTACTTC.

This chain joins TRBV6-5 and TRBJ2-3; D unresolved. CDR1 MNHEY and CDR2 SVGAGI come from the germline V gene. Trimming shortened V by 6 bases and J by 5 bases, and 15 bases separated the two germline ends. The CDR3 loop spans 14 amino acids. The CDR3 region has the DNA TGTGCCAGCAGGATAGGACCGCTGGGAGATACGCAGTATTTT. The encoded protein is CASRIGPLGDTQYF.

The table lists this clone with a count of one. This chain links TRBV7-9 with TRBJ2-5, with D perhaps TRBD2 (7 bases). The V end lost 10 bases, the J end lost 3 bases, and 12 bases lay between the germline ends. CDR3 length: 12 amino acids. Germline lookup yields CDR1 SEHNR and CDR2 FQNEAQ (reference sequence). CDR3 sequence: CANRAGEETQYF. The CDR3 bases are TGTGCCAACAGGGCGGGAGAAGAGACCCAGTACTTC.

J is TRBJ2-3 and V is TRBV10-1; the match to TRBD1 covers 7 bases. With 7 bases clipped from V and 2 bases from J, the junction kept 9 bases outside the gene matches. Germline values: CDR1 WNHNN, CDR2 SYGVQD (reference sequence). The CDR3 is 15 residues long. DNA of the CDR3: TGCGCCAGCAAAACCGGGACAGCTGACACAGATACGCAGTATTTT. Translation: CASKTGTADTDTQYF.

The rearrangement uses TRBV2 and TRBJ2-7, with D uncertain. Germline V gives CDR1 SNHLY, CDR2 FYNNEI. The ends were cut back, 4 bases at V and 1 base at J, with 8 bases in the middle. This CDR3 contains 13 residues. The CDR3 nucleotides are TGTGCCAGCAGTGTGGCCAGGTCCTACGAGCAGTACTTC. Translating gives CASSVARSYEQYF.

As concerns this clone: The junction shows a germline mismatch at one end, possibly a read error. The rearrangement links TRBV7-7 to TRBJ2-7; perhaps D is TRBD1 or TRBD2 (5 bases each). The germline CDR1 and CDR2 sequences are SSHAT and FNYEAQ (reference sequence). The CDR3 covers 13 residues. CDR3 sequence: CASSLEPGQEQYF. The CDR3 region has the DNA TGTGCTAGCAGCTTAGAGCCGGGGCAAGAGCAGTACTTC.

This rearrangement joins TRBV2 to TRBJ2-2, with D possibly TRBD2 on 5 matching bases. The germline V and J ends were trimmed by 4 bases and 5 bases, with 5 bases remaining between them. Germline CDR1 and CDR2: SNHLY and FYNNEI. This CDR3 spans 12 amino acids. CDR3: CASSVATGELFF. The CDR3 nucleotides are TGTGCCAGCAGTGTAGCGACCGGGGAGCTGTTTTTT.

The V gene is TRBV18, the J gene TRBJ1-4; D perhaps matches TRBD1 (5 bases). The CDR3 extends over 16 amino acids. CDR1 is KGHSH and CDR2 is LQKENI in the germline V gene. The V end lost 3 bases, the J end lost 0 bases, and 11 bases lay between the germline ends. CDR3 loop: CASSPQTVATNEKLFF. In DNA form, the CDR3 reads TGTGCCAGCTCACCCCAGACAGTTGCAACTAATGAAAAACTGTTTTTT.

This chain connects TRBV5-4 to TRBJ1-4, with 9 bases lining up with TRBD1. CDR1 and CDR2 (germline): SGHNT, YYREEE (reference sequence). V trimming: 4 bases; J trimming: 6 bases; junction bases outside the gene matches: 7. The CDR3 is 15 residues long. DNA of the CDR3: TGTGCCAGCAGCGCCGGGGGGGACAGGGATGAAAAACTGTTTTTT. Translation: CASSAGGDRDEKLFF. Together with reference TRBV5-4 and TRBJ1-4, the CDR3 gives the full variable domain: ETGVTQSPTHLIKTRGQQVTLRCSSQSGHNTVSWYQQALGQGPQFIFQYYREEENGRGNFPPRFSGLQFPNYSSELNVNALELDDSALYLCASSAGGDRDEKLFFGSGTQLSVL.

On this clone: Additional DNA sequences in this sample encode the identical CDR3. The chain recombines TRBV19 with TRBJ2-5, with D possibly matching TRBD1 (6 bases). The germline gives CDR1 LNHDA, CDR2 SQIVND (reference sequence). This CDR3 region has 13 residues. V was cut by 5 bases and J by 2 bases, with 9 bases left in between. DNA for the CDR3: TGTGCCAGTAGTCCACAGGGACAAGAGACCCAGTACTTC. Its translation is CASSPQGQETQYF.

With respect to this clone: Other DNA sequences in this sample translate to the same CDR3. The CDR3 loop is CASSYGGATNEKLFF. The CDR3, as DNA: TGTGCCAGCAGTTACGGTGGAGCAACTAATGAAAAACTGTTTTTT. The V gene is TRBV6-5, the J gene TRBJ1-4; unclear D gene. The CDR3 spans 15 residues. V gave up 2 bases and J gave up 0 bases, with 7 bases separating them. Germline V gene lookup returns CDR1 MNHEY and CDR2 SVGAGI.

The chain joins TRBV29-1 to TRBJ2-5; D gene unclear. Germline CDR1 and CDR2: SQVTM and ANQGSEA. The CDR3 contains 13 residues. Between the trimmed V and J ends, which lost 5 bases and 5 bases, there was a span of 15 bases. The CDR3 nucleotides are TGCAGCGTTAAACCTGGTGGGGTTGAGACCCAGTACTTC. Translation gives CSVKPGGVETQYF.

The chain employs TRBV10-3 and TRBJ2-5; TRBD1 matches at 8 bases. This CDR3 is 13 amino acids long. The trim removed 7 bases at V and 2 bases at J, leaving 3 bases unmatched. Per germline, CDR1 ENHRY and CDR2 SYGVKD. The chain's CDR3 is CAIKTGVQETQYF. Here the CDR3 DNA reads TGTGCCATCAAGACAGGGGTTCAAGAGACCCAGTACTTC.

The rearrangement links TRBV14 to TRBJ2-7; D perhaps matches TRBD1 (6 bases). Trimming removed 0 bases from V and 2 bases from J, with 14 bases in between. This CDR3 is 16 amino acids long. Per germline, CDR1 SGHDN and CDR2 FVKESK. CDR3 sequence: CASSQDGWSGAYEQYF. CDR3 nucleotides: TGTGCCAGCAGCCAAGATGGTTGGTCAGGGGCCTACGAGCAGTACTTC.

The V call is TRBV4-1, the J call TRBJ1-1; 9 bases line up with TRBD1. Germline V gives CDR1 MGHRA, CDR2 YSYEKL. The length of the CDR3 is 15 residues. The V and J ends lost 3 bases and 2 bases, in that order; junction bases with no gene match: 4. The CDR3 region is CASSQLQGANTEAFF. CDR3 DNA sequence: TGCGCCAGCAGCCAGCTACAGGGGGCAAACACTGAAGCTTTCTTT.

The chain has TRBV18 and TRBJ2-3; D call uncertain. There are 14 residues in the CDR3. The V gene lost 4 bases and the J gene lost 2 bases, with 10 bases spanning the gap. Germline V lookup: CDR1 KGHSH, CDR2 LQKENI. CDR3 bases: TGTGCCAGCTCACAGGCCCGCATCACAGATACGCAGTATTTT. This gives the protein CASSQARITDTQYF.

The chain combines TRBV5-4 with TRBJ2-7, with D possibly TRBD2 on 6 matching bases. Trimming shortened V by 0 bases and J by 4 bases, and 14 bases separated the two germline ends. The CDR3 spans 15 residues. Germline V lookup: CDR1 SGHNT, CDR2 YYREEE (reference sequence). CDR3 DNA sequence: TGTGCCAGCAGCTTGGTCGGCGGGGCACGGTACGAGCAGTACTTC. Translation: CASSLVGGARYEQYF.

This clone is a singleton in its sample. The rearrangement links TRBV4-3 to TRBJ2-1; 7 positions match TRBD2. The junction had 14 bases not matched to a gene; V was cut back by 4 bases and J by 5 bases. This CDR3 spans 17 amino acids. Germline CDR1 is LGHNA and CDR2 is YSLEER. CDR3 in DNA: TGCGCCAGCAGCCGGTACGAGGGAGGGCCAGGTGACAATGAGCAGTTCTTC. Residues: CASSRYEGGPGDNEQFF.

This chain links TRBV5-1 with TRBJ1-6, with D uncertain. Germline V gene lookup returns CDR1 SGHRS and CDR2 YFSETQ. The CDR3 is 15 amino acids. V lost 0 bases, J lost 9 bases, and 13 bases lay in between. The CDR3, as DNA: TGCGCCAGCAGCTTGGATACAAGGGATACTTCACCCCTCCACTTT. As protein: CASSLDTRDTSPLHF.

The CDR3 DNA reads as TGTGCCATCAGCCGACTAGCGGGAGGGTACAATGAGCAGTTCTTC. Protein: CAISRLAGGYNEQFF. The V gene is TRBV10-3, the J gene TRBJ2-1, with TRBD2 matching over 14 bases. After removal of 6 bases from V and 4 bases from J, the junction contained 2 bases not matched to a gene. Looked up from germline, CDR1 is ENHRY and CDR2 is SYGVKD. There are 15 residues in the CDR3.

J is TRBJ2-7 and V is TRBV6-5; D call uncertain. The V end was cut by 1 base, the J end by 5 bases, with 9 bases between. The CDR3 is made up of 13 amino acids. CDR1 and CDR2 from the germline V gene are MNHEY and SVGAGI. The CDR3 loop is CASSYFGAHEQYF. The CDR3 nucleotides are TGTGCCAGCAGTTACTTTGGTGCCCACGAGCAGTACTTC.

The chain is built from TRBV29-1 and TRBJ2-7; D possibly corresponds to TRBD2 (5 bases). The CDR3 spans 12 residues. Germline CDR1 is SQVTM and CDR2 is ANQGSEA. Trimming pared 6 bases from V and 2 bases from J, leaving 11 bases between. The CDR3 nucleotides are TGCAGCGTCCGAGGGCAGACCTACGAGCAGTACTTC. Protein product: CSVRGQTYEQYF.

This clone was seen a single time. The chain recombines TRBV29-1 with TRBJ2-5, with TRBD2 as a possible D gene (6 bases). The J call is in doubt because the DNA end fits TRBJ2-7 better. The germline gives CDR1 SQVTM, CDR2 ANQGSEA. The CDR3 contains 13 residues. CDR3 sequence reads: CSVRVGGSYEQYF. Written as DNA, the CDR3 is TGCAGCGTTCGTGTCGGGGGTAGCTACGAGCAGTACTTC.